The 5 T cell receptor beta chains given below trace back to one sample, sequenced in a study of T cell repertoires in cytomegalovirus infection. TCRdb reprocessed the reads with MiXCR, giving one entry per CDR3 protein. The sample has roughly 240,000 distinct CDR3 sequences; 6.5% are singletons. Sequenced material: PBMCs. Receptors originate from a human donor in good health (CMV status not recorded). Some clones in this sample may be carry-over from other donors' samples.

This clonotype was counted many times. The chain is built from TRBV7-2 and TRBJ2-2; D might be TRBD1 (6 bases). V shed 6 bases and J shed 6 bases, with 11 bases lying between them. CDR1 is SGHTA and CDR2 is FQGNSA in the germline V gene. The CDR3 loop spans 13 amino acids. The CDR3 DNA follows: TGTGCCAGCAGTGGGGGCTCCCCCGGGGAGCTGTTTTTT. The encoded protein is CASSGGSPGELFF.

This clonotype has ten or more counts. CDR3 loop: CASSLAGFTGELFF. The CDR3 bases are TGTGCCAGCAGCTTGGCCGGGTTCACCGGGGAGCTGTTTTTT. V usage is TRBV5-5 and J usage is TRBJ2-2; D ambiguous. V lost 0 bases and J lost 4, with 7 bases in between. This CDR3 is built from 14 residues. Germline CDR1 SGHKS, CDR2 YYEKEE (reference sequence).

This clonotype appeared many times. This chain connects TRBV10-3 to TRBJ2-1; D is tentatively TRBD1 or TRBD2 (5 bases each). This CDR3 is built from 15 residues. V dropped 10 bases and J dropped 1 base, with 17 bases sitting between them. Germline V CDR1 and CDR2: ENHRY, SYGVKD. The CDR3 sequence is CATYRDPSSYNEQFF. The CDR3, as DNA: TGTGCCACGTACCGGGACCCATCGTCCTACAATGAGCAGTTCTTC.

This clonotype has a handful of counts. The chain combines TRBV2 with TRBJ1-3; D is perhaps TRBD1 (5 bases). V was shortened by 7 bases and J by 0 bases, with 10 bases between the two germline ends. There are 14 residues in the CDR3. Germline CDR1 and CDR2: SNHLY and FYNNEI. CDR3 nucleotides: TGTGCCAGCATGGACACCGTCTCTGGAAACACCATATATTTT. As protein: CASMDTVSGNTIYF. Supplemented by reference TRBV2 and TRBJ1-3, the full variable domain reads EPEVTQTPSHQVTQMGQEVILRCVPISNHLYFYWYRQILGQKVEFLVSFYNNEISEKSEIFDDQFSVERPDGSNFTLKIRSTKLEDSAMYFCASMDTVSGNTIYFGEGSWLTVV.

This clonotype was detected ten times or more. This chain links TRBV7-9 with TRBJ2-7, with D possibly TRBD1 on 6 matching bases. This CDR3 comprises 14 residues. Germline loops: CDR1 SEHNR, CDR2 FQNEAQ (reference sequence). V was trimmed by 5 bases and J by 0 bases, leaving 11 bases between them. The CDR3 here is CASSPTGPSYEQYF. In nucleotides, the CDR3 is TGTGCCAGCAGCCCGACAGGACCCTCCTACGAGCAGTACTTC.